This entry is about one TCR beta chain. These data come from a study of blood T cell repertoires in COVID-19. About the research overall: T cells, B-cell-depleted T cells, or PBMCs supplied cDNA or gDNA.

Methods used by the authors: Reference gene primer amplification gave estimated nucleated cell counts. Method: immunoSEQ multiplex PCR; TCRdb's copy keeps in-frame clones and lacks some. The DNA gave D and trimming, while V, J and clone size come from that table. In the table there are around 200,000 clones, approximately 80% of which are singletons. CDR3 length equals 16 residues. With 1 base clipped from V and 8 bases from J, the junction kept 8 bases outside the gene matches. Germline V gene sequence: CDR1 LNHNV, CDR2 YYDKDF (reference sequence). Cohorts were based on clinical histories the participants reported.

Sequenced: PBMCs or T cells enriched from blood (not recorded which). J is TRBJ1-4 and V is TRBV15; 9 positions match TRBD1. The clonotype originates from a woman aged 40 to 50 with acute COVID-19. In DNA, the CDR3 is TGTGCCACCAGCAGAGCTACGACAGGGGGAAGAGAAAAACTGTTTTTT. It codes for CATSRATTGGREKLFF.